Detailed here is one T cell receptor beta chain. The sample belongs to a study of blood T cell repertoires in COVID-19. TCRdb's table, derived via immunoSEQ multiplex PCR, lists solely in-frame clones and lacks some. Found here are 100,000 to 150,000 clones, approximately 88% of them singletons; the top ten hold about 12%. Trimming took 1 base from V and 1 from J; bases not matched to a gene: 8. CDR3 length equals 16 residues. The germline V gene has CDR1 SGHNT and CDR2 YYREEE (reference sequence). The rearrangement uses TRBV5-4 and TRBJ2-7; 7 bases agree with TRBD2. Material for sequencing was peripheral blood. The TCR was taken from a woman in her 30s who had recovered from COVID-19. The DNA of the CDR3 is TGTGCCAGCAGCTTGTACCCCGGGACTACGTCCTACGAGCAGTACTTC. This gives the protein CASSLYPGTTSYEQYF.